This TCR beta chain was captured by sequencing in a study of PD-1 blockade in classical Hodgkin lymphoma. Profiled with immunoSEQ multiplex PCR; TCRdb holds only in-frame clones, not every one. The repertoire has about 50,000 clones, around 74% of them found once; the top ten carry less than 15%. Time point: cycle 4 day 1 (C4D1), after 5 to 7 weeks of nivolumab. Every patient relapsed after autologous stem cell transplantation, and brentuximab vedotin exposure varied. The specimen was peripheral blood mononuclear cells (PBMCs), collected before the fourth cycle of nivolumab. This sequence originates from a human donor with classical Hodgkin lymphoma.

The DNA of the CDR3 is TGTGCCACCGAACGAAACGACAATGAAAAACTGTTTTTT. Protein product: CATERNDNEKLFF. The J gene is TRBJ1-4, the V gene TRBV2; D unresolved. Trimming shortened V by 10 bases and J by 5 bases, and 14 bases separated the two germline ends. The germline CDR1 and CDR2 sequences are SNHLY and FYNNEI. The CDR3 is made up of 13 amino acids.